This TCR beta chain is from a study of blood T cell repertoires in COVID-19. Study in general: Some COVID-19 samples were acute and others convalescent; all came from the United States, Italy and Spain. T cells, B-cell-depleted T cells, or PBMCs supplied cDNA or gDNA.

Authors' processing steps: Estimation of nucleated cell counts was performed using reference gene primer amplification. Data came from immunoSEQ multiplex PCR; TCRdb stores just in-frame clones and leaves some out. V, J and clone size derive from that table, while D and trimming were established from the DNA sequence. The repertoire holds 100,000 to 150,000 clones, with roughly 91% as singletons. Looked up from germline, CDR1 is MGHDK and CDR2 is SYGVNS. This CDR3 is 13 amino acids long. V was cut by 1 base and J by 4 bases, with 5 bases left in between. The chain recombines TRBV25-1 with TRBJ1-3, with D tentatively TRBD1 (5 bases). The source of this sequence is a human donor in a cohort sampled during active COVID-19. The sample taken for sequencing was peripheral blood. The CDR3 protein is CASSEWTGNTIYF. In nucleotides, the CDR3 is TGTGCCAGCAGTGAATGGACAGGAAACACCATATATTTT.